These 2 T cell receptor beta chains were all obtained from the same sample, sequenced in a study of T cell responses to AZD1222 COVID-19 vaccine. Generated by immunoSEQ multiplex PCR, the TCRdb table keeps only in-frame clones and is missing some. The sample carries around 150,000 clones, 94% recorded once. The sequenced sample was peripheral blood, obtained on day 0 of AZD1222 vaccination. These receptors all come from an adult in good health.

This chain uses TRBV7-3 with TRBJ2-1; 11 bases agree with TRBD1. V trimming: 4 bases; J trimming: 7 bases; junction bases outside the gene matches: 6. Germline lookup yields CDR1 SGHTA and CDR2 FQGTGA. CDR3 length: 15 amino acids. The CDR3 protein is CASSSGQGVWNEQFF. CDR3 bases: TGTGCCAGCAGCTCGGGACAGGGGGTATGGAATGAGCAGTTCTTC.

CDR3 region: CASSPGLFGTQYF. The CDR3, as DNA: TGTGCCAGCTCACCGGGCCTTTTTGGGACCCAGTACTTC. The chain joins TRBV18 to TRBJ2-5; D call uncertain. The CDR3 covers 13 residues. Looked up from germline, CDR1 is KGHSH and CDR2 is LQKENI. Trimming cost V 3 bases and J 7 bases, with 12 bases left between them.